The next 27 T cell receptor beta chains were all read from a single sample in a study of T-cell reconstitution after alpha-beta-depleted transplantation in children. This sample's TCRbeta library carried unique molecular identifier barcodes. A single record per CDR3 protein comes from TCRdb applying MiXCR to the PCR reads. The top ten clones hold less than 4% of a sample with some 500,000 distinct CDR3 sequences, approximately 20% of them seen once. The starting material was PBMCs from the stem cell graft donor, obtained from the stem cell graft. The receptors stem from a human donor who donated a stem cell graft to a child with acute lymphoblastic leukemia.

V and J are TRBV20-1 and TRBJ2-3; 10 bases align to TRBD2. Germline CDR1 and CDR2: DFQATT and SNEGSKA (reference sequence). V lost 1 base, J lost 8 bases, and 9 bases stayed unmatched. This CDR3 is built from 15 residues. This CDR3 is CSARALGLAEVTQYF. The CDR3 region has the DNA TGCAGTGCTAGAGCCCTCGGACTAGCGGAGGTTACGCAGTATTTT.

This clonotype was seen a few times. This chain connects TRBV3-1 to TRBJ1-1; perhaps TRBD1 as D (6 bases). The CDR3 is 15 residues long. V gave up 8 bases and J gave up 5 bases, with 21 bases separating them. Germline-derived CDR1 and CDR2 are LGHDT and YNNKEL (reference sequence). The CDR3 protein is CASGLIGGRGTEAFF. The CDR3 bases are TGTGCCAGCGGACTGATCGGGGGGCGAGGGACTGAAGCTTTCTTT.

The chain links TRBV20-1 to TRBJ2-4; possible D gene TRBD2, 6 bases. CDR1 and CDR2 from the germline V gene are DFQATT and SNEGSKA (reference sequence). The CDR3 covers 13 residues. V was trimmed by 6 bases and J by 0 bases, leaving 9 bases between them. The CDR3 protein is CSARRGAKNIQYF. CDR3 coding DNA: TGCAGTGCCCGGAGGGGAGCCAAAAACATTCAGTACTTC.

This clonotype was counted between two and nine times. V usage is TRBV5-1 and J usage is TRBJ2-3; D is unclear. This CDR3 is 16 amino acids long. V was cut by 2 bases and J by 0 bases, with 13 bases left in between. Germline values: CDR1 SGHRS, CDR2 YFSETQ. DNA of the CDR3: TGCGCCAGCAGCTTCCTCCGCTACCCTAGCACAGATACGCAGTATTTT. Translating gives CASSFLRYPSTDTQYF. Using reference TRBV5-1 and TRBJ2-3 for the parts outside the CDR3, the full variable domain is KAGVTQTPRYLIKTRGQQVTLSCSPISGHRSVSWYQQTPGQGLQFLFEYFSETQRNKGNFPGRFSGRQFSNSRSEMNVSTLELGDSALYLCASSFLRYPSTDTQYFGPGTRLTVL.

This clonotype came up a few times. The rearrangement joins TRBV11-1 to TRBJ2-6, with D unresolved. Trimming removed 2 bases from V and 0 bases from J, with 20 bases in between. The germline CDR1 and CDR2 sequences are SGHAT and FQDESV (reference sequence). There are 20 residues in the CDR3. The CDR3 protein is CASSLFSFRPRGSGANVLTF. In DNA form, the CDR3 reads TGTGCCAGCAGCTTATTTAGTTTTAGGCCCCGCGGCTCTGGGGCCAACGTCCTGACTTTC.

This chain joins TRBV7-9 and TRBJ1-1; a possible D gene is TRBD1 (5 bases). The V gene's germline CDR1 is SEHNR and CDR2 FQNEAQ (reference sequence). This CDR3 has 12 amino acids. Trimming shortened V by 5 bases and J by 8 bases, and 12 bases separated the two germline ends. The CDR3 DNA follows: TGTGCCAGCAGCCGACCGGGGGGAGAAGCTTTCTTT. Protein product: CASSRPGGEAFF.

This clonotype has a handful of counts. The rearrangement uses TRBV12-3 or TRBV12-4 and TRBJ2-7, with TRBD2 matching over 11 bases. The CDR3 length is 17 residues. V trimming: 5 bases; J trimming: 1 base; junction bases outside the gene matches: 10. The CDR3 loop is CASSDPIAGGPSYEQYF. DNA of the CDR3: TGTGCCAGCAGTGACCCTATAGCGGGAGGGCCGTCCTACGAGCAGTACTTC.

The CDR3 is CASSLFQGPDTEAFF. The CDR3 coding sequence is TGTGCCAGCAGTTTATTCCAGGGCCCAGACACTGAAGCTTTCTTT. V gene TRBV12-3 or TRBV12-4 combines with J gene TRBJ1-1, with a tentative D call TRBD1 (5 bases). The length of the CDR3 is 15 residues. V was trimmed by 2 bases and J by 3 bases, leaving 13 bases between them.

This chain links TRBV7-9 with TRBJ2-7; D remains unclear. CDR1 SEHNR and CDR2 FQNEAQ come from the germline V gene (reference sequence). V was pared by 5 bases and J by 3 bases, with 14 bases between. This CDR3 has 14 residues. The CDR3 region is CASSPRAHLYEQYF. DNA of the CDR3: TGTGCCAGCAGCCCTCGCGCTCACCTCTACGAGCAGTACTTC.

The rearrangement joins TRBV20-1 to TRBJ2-2; 10 nucleotides match TRBD1. CDR1 DFQATT and CDR2 SNEGSKA come from the germline V gene (reference sequence). CDR3 length: 15 residues. V trimming: 6 bases; J trimming: 6 bases; junction bases outside the gene matches: 10. The CDR3 loop is CSAPRDRGLPGELFF. CDR3 DNA sequence: TGCAGTGCGCCTCGGGACAGGGGACTCCCCGGGGAGCTGTTTTTT.

This clonotype showed up just once. CDR3 residues: CASSVCPASSEQFF. Written as DNA, the CDR3 is TGTGCCAGCAGCGTATGCCCGGCGAGTAGTGAGCAGTTCTTC. The chain uses TRBV9 and TRBJ2-1, with D unclear. In germline, CDR1 is SGDLS, CDR2 YYNGEE. The CDR3 loop spans 14 amino acids. Trimming removed 1 base at V and 9 bases at J, with 14 bases between.

The genes are TRBV6-1 and TRBJ1-1; D is perhaps TRBD1 (5 bases). Germline CDR1 MNHNS, CDR2 SASEGT. The CDR3 spans 14 residues. V gave up 6 bases and J gave up 4 bases, with 15 bases separating them. The CDR3 sequence: CASSRLGLLTEAFF. The CDR3 nucleotides read TGTGCCAGCAGCCGATTGGGACTTCTCACTGAAGCTTTCTTT.

This clonotype has just a few counts. The chain uses TRBV5-1 and TRBJ2-2; 9 bases fit TRBD1. Germline-derived CDR1 and CDR2 are SGHRS and YFSETQ. The ends lost 6 bases at V and 0 bases at J; junction bases unmatched: 6. This CDR3 has 16 amino acids. This chain's CDR3 is CASKIQGASNTGELFF. The CDR3 DNA is TGCGCCAGCAAGATACAGGGGGCGTCGAACACCGGGGAGCTGTTTTTT.

This clonotype appeared many times. The V call is TRBV7-8, the J call TRBJ1-1, with TRBD1 matching over 8 bases. The CDR3 loop spans 13 amino acids. Per the germline V gene, CDR1 is SGHVS and CDR2 is FQNEAQ. The V segment lost 6 bases and the J segment 3 bases; nucleotides outside the gene matches: 3. The CDR3: CASSSDRDTEAFF. The CDR3 nucleotides read TGTGCCAGCAGTTCGGACAGGGACACTGAAGCTTTCTTT.

The chain joins TRBV12-5 to TRBJ1-6; D possibly corresponds to TRBD1 (5 bases). This CDR3 has 16 residues. Germline CDR1 reads LGHNT; CDR2 reads FRNRAP. The V and J ends lost 6 bases and 4 bases respectively, with 16 bases between them. The CDR3 DNA is TGTGCTAGTGGGCACTCCGGGACTCTTTATAATTCACCCCTCCACTTT. It codes for CASGHSGTLYNSPLHF.

The chain is built from TRBV5-1 and TRBJ2-3, with 8 bases aligning to TRBD2. The CDR3 contains 16 residues. The germline CDR1 and CDR2 sequences are SGHRS and YFSETQ. The ends lost 2 bases at V and 1 base at J; junction bases unmatched: 6. CDR3 DNA: TGCGCCAGCAGCTTAGCACTAGCGGCTGGCACAGATACGCAGTATTTT. This codes for CASSLALAAGTDTQYF.

This chain joins TRBV4-1 and TRBJ2-3; 11 bases align to TRBD2. The CDR3 totals 17 residues. Losses at the gene ends were 1 base for V and 6 bases for J; bases not matched to a gene: 9. The germline CDR1 and CDR2 sequences are MGHRA and YSYEKL. CDR3: CASSQVIAGGPVDTQYF. The CDR3 DNA reads as TGCGCCAGCAGCCAAGTTATAGCGGGAGGGCCGGTGGATACGCAGTATTTT.

The chain employs TRBV3-1 and TRBJ2-3; tentatively, D is TRBD2 (5 bases). V was trimmed by 4 bases and J by 0 bases, leaving 14 bases between them. This CDR3 is 16 amino acids long. From germline, CDR1 is LGHDT and CDR2 YNNKEL (reference sequence). The DNA for the CDR3 is TGTGCCAGCAGCCTCGGAGGTCGGACTAGCACAGATACGCAGTATTTT. Translation gives CASSLGGRTSTDTQYF.

This chain uses TRBV9 with TRBJ2-1; 7 nucleotides agree with TRBD2. V lost 0 bases and J lost 3; bases outside the gene matches: 6. This CDR3 is built from 16 residues. Germline values: CDR1 SGDLS, CDR2 YYNGEE. CDR3 bases: TGTGCCAGCAGCGTAGAGGGACTAAGCATCTACAATGAGCAGTTCTTC. Translation: CASSVEGLSIYNEQFF.

In its sample, this clonotype was seen a few times. The rearrangement links TRBV2 to TRBJ2-7, with TRBD2 matching 7 bases. The germline V gene encodes CDR1 SNHLY and CDR2 FYNNEI. The J segment lost 2 bases and the V segment lost 6 bases, leaving 13 bases of the junction unmatched. The CDR3 consists of 16 residues. The CDR3 region has the DNA TGTGCCAGCAGGAATTTAGTGGGAGGGCGCGCCTACGAGCAGTACTTC. This sequence encodes CASRNLVGGRAYEQYF.

The J gene is TRBJ2-4, the V gene TRBV29-1; 11 bases align to TRBD2. With 6 bases clipped from V and 6 bases from J, the junction kept 7 bases outside the gene matches. This CDR3 contains 14 residues. Germline values: CDR1 SQVTM, CDR2 ANQGSEA. The CDR3 protein is CSVSTSGKGNIQYF. The CDR3 DNA sequence: TGCAGCGTCTCGACTAGCGGGAAGGGAAACATTCAGTACTTC.

The V gene is TRBV12-3 or TRBV12-4, the J gene TRBJ2-7, with D unresolved. V gave up 3 bases and J gave up 3 bases, with 12 bases separating them. The CDR3 has 14 amino acids. CDR3 residues: CASSFFGRYYEQYF. In DNA, the CDR3 is TGTGCCAGCAGTTTTTTCGGACGGTACTACGAGCAGTACTTC.

Ten or more counts support this clonotype. At one of its ends the junction is not consistent with the germline gene, which may arise from a read error. As DNA, the CDR3 is TGTGCCAGTTCCCCGGGACTAGCGGCTTACGAGCAGTACTTC. Protein product: CASSPGLAAYEQYF. This rearrangement joins TRBV5-1 to TRBJ2-7; 11 bases align to TRBD2. This CDR3 is built from 14 residues. CDR1 and CDR2 (germline): SGHRS, YFSETQ.

This clonotype was seen more than once but under ten times. The chain has TRBV30 and TRBJ1-1, with 7 bases identical to TRBD1. Unmatched junction bases numbered 8, after V lost 5 bases and J lost 5 bases. Germline CDR1 reads GTSNPN; CDR2 reads SVGIG (reference sequence). The CDR3 consists of 13 residues. CDR3 bases: TGTGCCTGGTTGACGGGGACAGCGACTGAAGCTTTCTTT. Translation: CAWLTGTATEAFF.

The gene calls are TRBV12-3 or TRBV12-4 and TRBJ2-7; 9 positions agree with TRBD2. The CDR3 contains 15 residues. V shed 3 bases and J 4 bases; nucleotides not matched to a gene: 7. The CDR3 loop is CASSFMTSGSYEQYF. The CDR3 bases are TGTGCCAGCAGTTTCATGACTAGCGGATCTTACGAGCAGTACTTC.

The chain links TRBV11-3 to TRBJ2-1, with 8 bases identical to TRBD2. This CDR3 contains 14 residues. Unmatched junction bases numbered 8, after V lost 4 bases and J lost 9 bases. Germline lookup yields CDR1 SGHNT and CDR2 YENEEA. Here the CDR3 reads CASSSGGRHSEQFF. The CDR3 DNA is TGTGCCAGCAGCTCGGGGGGGAGACATAGTGAGCAGTTCTTC.

This clonotype was seen a few times. The rearrangement joins TRBV5-1 to TRBJ2-5; the D is unclear. Trimming stripped 3 bases from V and 5 bases from J, with 14 bases between. The length of the CDR3 is 14 residues. Germline assignment: CDR1 SGHRS and CDR2 YFSETQ. DNA of the CDR3: TGCGCCAGCAGCTATGACACTCGGGTGGAGACCCAGTACTTC. It specifies CASSYDTRVETQYF.